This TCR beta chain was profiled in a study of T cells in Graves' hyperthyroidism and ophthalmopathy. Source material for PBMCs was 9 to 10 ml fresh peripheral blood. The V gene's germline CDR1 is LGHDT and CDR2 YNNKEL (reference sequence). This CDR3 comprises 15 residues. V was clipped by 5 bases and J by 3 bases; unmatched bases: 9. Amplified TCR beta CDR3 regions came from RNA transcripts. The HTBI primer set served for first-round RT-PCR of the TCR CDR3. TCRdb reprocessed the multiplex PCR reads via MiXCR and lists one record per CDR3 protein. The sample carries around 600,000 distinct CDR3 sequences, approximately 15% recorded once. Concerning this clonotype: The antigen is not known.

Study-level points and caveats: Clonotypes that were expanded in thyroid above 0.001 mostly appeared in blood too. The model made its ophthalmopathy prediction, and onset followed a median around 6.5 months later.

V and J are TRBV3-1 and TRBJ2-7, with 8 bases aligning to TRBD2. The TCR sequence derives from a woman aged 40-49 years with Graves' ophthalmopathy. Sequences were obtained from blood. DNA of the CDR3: TGTGCCAGCAGCGGACCGAGCGGGAGTATCTACGAGCAGTACTTC. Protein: CASSGPSGSIYEQYF.